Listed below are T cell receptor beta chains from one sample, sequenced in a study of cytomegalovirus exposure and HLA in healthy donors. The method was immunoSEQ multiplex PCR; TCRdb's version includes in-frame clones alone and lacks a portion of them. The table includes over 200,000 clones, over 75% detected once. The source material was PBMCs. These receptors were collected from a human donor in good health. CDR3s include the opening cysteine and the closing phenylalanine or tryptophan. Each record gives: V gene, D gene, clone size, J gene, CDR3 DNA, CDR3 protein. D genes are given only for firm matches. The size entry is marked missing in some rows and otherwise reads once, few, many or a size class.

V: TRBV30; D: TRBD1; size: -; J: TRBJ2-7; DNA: TGTGCCAGCGGACAGGGTGGCGAGCAGTACTTC; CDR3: CASGQGGEQYF
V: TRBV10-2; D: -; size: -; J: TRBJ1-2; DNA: TGCGCCAGCAGTGAGTCTCAGGGGATGGGCTACACCTTC; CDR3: CASSESQGMGYTF
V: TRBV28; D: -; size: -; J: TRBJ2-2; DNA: TGTGCCAGCAGTTCGGGGGCGGGGGCGAACACCGGGGAGCTGTTTTTT; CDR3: CASSSGAGANTGELFF
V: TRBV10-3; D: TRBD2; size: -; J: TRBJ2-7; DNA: TGTGCCACCTTACCCGGGACTAACTCCTACGAGCAGTACTTC; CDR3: CATLPGTNSYEQYF
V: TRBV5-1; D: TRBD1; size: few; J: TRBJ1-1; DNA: TGCGCCAGCAGCTTGACAGGGGGGGACACTGAAGCTTTCTTT; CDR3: CASSLTGGDTEAFF
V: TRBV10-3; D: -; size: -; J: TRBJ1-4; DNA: TGTGCCATCAGTGAGGGGGCCGCTGAAAAACTGTTTTTT; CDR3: CAISEGAAEKLFF
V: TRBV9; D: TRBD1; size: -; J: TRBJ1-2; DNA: TGTGCCAGCAGCGGACAGGGGGCAAACTATGGCTACACCTTC; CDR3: CASSGQGANYGYTF
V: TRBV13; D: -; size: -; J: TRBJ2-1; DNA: TGTGCCAGCAGCTTAAACGGACTCCACTCCTACAATGAGCAGTTCTTC; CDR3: CASSLNGLHSYNEQFF
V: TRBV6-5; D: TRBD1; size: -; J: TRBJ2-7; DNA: TGTGCCAGCAGTTCACGACAGGGATACTCCTACGAGCAGTACTTC; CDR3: CASSSRQGYSYEQYF
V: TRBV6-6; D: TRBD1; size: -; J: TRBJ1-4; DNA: TGTGCCAGCAGTTACTCAGGAGAGACAGGGGGCGAAAAACTGTTTTTT; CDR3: CASSYSGETGGEKLFF
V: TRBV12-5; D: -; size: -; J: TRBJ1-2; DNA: TGTGCTAGTGGTTTGACGACAGGCGGTGGCTACACCTTC; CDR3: CASGLTTGGGYTF
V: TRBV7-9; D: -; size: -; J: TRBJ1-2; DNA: TGTGCCAGCTCGGGGGAAAACTATGGCTACCCCTTC; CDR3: CASSGENYGYPF
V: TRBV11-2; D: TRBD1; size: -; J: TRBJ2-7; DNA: TGTGCCAGCAGCTTAGATCCCACAGGGGTCGAGCAGTACTTC; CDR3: CASSLDPTGVEQYF
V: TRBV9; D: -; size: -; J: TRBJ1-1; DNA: TGTGCCAGCAGCGTAGGTCCGGTGAACACTGAAGCTTTCTTT; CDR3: CASSVGPVNTEAFF
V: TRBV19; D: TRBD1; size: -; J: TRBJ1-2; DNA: TGTGCCAGTAGTATGGGACAGCTAAGATATGGCTACACCTTC; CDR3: CASSMGQLRYGYTF
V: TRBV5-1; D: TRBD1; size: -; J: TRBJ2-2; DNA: TGCGCCAGCAGCTTTATCGGGACAGACACCGGGGAGCTGTTTTTT; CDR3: CASSFIGTDTGELFF
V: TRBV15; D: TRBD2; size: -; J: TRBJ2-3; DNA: TGTGCCACCAGCACCATCATGGGGCGGGAGAAGGCAGATACGCAGTATTTT; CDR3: CATSTIMGREKADTQYF